The source of this TCR beta chain is a study of a mutant IDH1 vaccine in newly diagnosed glioma. At the level of the study: Vaccination started 4-6 weeks after radiotherapy alone, or with temozolomide cycles. Visits designated V12 and V13 were conducted at weeks 35 and 47, respectively. Study results and caveats: Changes in the top peripheral T cell clonotypes seemingly had no bearing on pseudoprogression.

Assay used: immunoSEQ multiplex PCR; TCRdb lists only in-frame clones, some missing. The sample consists of tens of thousands of clones, roughly 76% of them appearing once. Time point: week 35, safety follow-up. Each vaccine dose was 300 ug of mutant IDH1 20-mer peptide, with topical imiquimod. Vaccinations, eight in total, occurred in weeks 1, 3, 5, 7, 11, 15, 19, 23. Remarks on this clone: Its antigen is not known.

CDR3 size: 14 residues. V was trimmed by 6 bases and J by 3 bases, leaving 12 bases between them. CDR1 LNHNV and CDR2 YYDKDF come from the germline V gene (reference sequence). The sample here was PBMCs, taken from a glioma patient whose treatment included an IDH1 peptide vaccine. This chain uses TRBV15 with TRBJ1-3, with a weak D call TRBD1 (6 bases). This receptor was obtained from a man aged 35-49 years with glioma. The CDR3 DNA is TGTGCCACCAGACAGGGCTTCGATGGAAACACCATATATTTT. Translated, it gives CATRQGFDGNTIYF.